The next 11 T cell receptor beta chains were all read from a single sample in a study of shared clonotypes between healthy human individuals. Clones were sequenced by immunoSEQ multiplex PCR, and TCRdb holds only the in-frame ones, with some missing. The repertoire has about 2.1 million clones, roughly 93% of them found once; the top ten carry less than 2%. Selected positively for CCR7 and CD45RO-negative, naive CD8 cells excluded terminally differentiated effector memory CD45RA+ cells. The sequenced sample was naive CD8+ T cells from PBMCs. The receptors come from a man aged 18 to 29 in good health. Some clones in this sample may be carry-over from other donors' samples.

V is TRBV20-1 and J is TRBJ1-2, with D hard to call. V lost 3 bases to trimming and J lost 7 bases, with 6 bases between them. CDR3 length: 10 residues. Germline assignment: CDR1 DFQATT and CDR2 SNEGSKA (reference sequence). CDR3 loop: CSARAPGYTF. The CDR3 nucleotides are TGCAGTGCTAGGGCGCCTGGCTACACCTTC.

The chain couples TRBV4-3 to TRBJ2-5, with D perhaps matching TRBD1 (6 bases). The V end lost 0 bases, the J end lost 1 base, and 15 bases lay between the germline ends. In germline, CDR1 is LGHNA, CDR2 YSLEER. The CDR3 runs 17 residues. The CDR3 spells CASSQDPTGSSQETQYF. The CDR3 coding sequence is TGCGCCAGCAGCCAAGATCCGACAGGATCCTCCCAAGAGACCCAGTACTTC.

The chain carries TRBV7-9 and TRBJ2-2; 10 nucleotides agree with TRBD1. CDR3 length: 15 residues. The germline CDR1 and CDR2 sequences are SEHNR and FQNEAQ (reference sequence). The V segment lost 5 bases and the J segment 6 bases; nucleotides outside the gene matches: 6. The CDR3 nucleotides are TGTGCCAGCAGCCCACGGGGACAGGGGCCCGGGGAGCTGTTTTTT. It codes for CASSPRGQGPGELFF.

This chain connects TRBV5-6 to TRBJ2-7, with TRBD2 as a possible D gene (5 bases). CDR3 length: 15 residues. CDR1 SGHDT and CDR2 YYEEEE come from the germline V gene. V lost 0 bases and J 3 bases, leaving 13 bases between the germline ends. The chain's CDR3 is CASSLVAGLHYEQYF. The DNA for the CDR3 is TGTGCCAGCAGCTTGGTGGCAGGACTCCACTACGAGCAGTACTTC.

The J gene is TRBJ2-7, the V gene TRBV9; 15 bases align to TRBD2. Germline loops: CDR1 SGDLS, CDR2 YYNGEE. The CDR3 covers 17 residues. With 3 bases clipped from V and 7 bases from J, the junction kept 11 bases outside the gene matches. CDR3 sequence: CASSGGLAGGPGGEQYF. CDR3 DNA: TGTGCCAGCAGCGGAGGACTAGCGGGAGGGCCGGGAGGGGAGCAGTACTTC.

The chain couples TRBV29-1 to TRBJ2-4, with TRBD1 identical over 10 bases. With 0 bases clipped from V and 2 bases from J, the junction kept 4 bases outside the gene matches. The CDR3 contains 16 residues. CDR1 is SQVTM and CDR2 is ANQGSEA in the germline V gene. The CDR3 nucleotides are TGCAGCGTTGAAGATTGGGGACAGGGGTCCAAAAACATTCAGTACTTC. This encodes CSVEDWGQGSKNIQYF.

V gene TRBV27 combines with J gene TRBJ2-7; the D gene is possibly TRBD1 (6 bases). V lost 2 bases and J lost 4, with 24 bases in between. From germline, CDR1 is MNHEY and CDR2 SMNVEV (reference sequence). The CDR3 has 18 residues. The CDR3 is CASSLLPDRTIPDYEQYF. The CDR3 nucleotides read TGTGCCAGCAGTTTACTTCCAGACAGGACAATTCCCGATTACGAGCAGTACTTC.

The chain recombines TRBV30 with TRBJ1-2; no clear D. This CDR3 contains 13 residues. With 2 bases removed from V and 3 bases from J, the gap between germline ends came to 10 bases. The germline CDR1 and CDR2 sequences are GTSNPN and SVGIG (reference sequence). The CDR3 loop is CAWSRREDYGYTF. CDR3 nucleotide sequence: TGTGCCTGGAGTCGTAGGGAGGACTATGGCTACACCTTC.

V is TRBV7-9 and J is TRBJ1-1; D is unresolved. Trimming removed 1 base at V and 4 bases at J, with 13 bases between. This CDR3 comprises 15 residues. CDR1 and CDR2 from the germline V gene are SEHNR and FQNEAQ (reference sequence). CDR3 loop: CASSLEGRGSTEAFF. DNA for the CDR3: TGTGCCAGCAGCTTAGAAGGGCGGGGAAGCACTGAAGCTTTCTTT.

The V and J genes are TRBV4-1 and TRBJ2-4; D may be TRBD1 (6 bases). The CDR3 extends over 17 amino acids. The germline gives CDR1 MGHRA, CDR2 YSYEKL. V was clipped by 1 base and J by 0 bases, with 13 bases between them. CDR3 nucleotides: TGCGCCAGCAGCCAAGTCCCTCAGGGGATAGCCAAAAACATTCAGTACTTC. It specifies CASSQVPQGIAKNIQYF.

This chain connects TRBV5-1 to TRBJ2-1; no firm D call. Germline loops: CDR1 SGHRS, CDR2 YFSETQ. V lost 4 bases and J 5 bases, leaving 10 bases between the germline ends. This CDR3 comprises 13 residues. Here the CDR3 reads CASSPRTNNEQFF. The CDR3 DNA sequence: TGCGCCAGCAGCCCTAGGACCAACAATGAGCAGTTCTTC.